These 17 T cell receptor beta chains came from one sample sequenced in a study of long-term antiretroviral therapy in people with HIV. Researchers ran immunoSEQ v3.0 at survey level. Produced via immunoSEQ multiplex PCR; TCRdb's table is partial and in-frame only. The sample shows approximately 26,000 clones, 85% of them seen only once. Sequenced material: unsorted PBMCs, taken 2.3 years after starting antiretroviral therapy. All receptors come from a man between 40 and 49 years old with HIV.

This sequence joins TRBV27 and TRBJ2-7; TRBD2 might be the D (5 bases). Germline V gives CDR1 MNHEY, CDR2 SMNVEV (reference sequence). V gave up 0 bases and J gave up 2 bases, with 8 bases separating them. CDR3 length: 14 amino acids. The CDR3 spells CASSLSRGPYEQYF. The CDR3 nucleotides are TGTGCCAGCAGTTTATCCCGGGGTCCCTACGAGCAGTACTTC.

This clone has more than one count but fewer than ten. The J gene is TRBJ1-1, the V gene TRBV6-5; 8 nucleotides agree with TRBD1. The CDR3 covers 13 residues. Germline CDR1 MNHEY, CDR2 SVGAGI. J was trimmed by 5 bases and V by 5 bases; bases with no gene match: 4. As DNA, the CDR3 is TGTGCCAGCAGTCTACAGGGGGTAACTGAAGCTTTCTTT. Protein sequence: CASSLQGVTEAFF.

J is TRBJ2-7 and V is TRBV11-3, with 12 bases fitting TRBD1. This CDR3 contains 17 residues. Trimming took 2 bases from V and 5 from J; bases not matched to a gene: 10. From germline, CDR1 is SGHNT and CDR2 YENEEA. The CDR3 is CASSLSTGTGGSHEQYF. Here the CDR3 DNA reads TGTGCCAGCAGCTTATCCACCGGGACAGGGGGCTCTCACGAGCAGTACTTC.

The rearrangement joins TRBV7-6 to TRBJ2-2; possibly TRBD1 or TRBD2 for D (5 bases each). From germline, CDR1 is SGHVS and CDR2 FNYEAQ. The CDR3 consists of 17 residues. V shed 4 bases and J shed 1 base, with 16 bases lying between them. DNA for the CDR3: TGTGCCAGCAGCTCTGTCTCCGGGACGGGGAACACCGGGGAGCTGTTTTTT. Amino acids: CASSSVSGTGNTGELFF.

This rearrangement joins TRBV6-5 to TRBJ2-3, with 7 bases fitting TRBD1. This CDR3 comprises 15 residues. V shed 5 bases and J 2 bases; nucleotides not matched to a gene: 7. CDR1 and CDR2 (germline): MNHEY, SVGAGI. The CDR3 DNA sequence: TGTGCCAGCAGTCGTACAGGGGAAATCACAGATACGCAGTATTTT. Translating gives CASSRTGEITDTQYF.

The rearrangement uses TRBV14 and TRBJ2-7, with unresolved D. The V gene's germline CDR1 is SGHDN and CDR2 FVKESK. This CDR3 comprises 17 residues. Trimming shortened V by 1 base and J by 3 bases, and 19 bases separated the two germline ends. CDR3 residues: CASSQGGQAARRYEQYF. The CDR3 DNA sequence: TGTGCCAGCAGCCAAGGGGGTCAGGCGGCTCGTCGCTACGAGCAGTACTTC.

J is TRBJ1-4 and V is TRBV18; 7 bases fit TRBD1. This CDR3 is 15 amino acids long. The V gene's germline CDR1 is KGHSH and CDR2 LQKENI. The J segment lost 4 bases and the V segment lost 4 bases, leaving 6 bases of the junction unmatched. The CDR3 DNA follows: TGTGCCAGCTCACTAGGGACAGAAGTTAATGAAAAACTGTTTTTT. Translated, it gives CASSLGTEVNEKLFF.

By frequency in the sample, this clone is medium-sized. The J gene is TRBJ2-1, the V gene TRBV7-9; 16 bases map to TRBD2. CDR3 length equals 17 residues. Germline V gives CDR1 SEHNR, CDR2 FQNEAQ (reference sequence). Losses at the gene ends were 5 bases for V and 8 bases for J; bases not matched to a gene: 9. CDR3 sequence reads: CASSPGTSGRAIDEQFF. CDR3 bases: TGTGCCAGCAGCCCCGGGACTAGCGGGAGGGCCATCGATGAGCAGTTCTTC.

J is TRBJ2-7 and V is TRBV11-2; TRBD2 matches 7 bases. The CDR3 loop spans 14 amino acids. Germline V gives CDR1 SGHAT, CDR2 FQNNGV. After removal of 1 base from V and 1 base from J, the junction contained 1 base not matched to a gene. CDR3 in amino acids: CASSLGEGSYEQYF. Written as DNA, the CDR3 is TGTGCCAGCAGCTTAGGGGAGGGATCCTACGAGCAGTACTTC.

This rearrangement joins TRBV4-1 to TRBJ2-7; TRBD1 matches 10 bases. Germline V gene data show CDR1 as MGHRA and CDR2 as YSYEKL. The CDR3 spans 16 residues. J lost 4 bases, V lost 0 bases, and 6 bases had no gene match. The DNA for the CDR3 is TGCGCCAGCAGCCAAGAGCCCGGGACAGGGGAATACGAGCAGTACTTC. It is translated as CASSQEPGTGEYEQYF.

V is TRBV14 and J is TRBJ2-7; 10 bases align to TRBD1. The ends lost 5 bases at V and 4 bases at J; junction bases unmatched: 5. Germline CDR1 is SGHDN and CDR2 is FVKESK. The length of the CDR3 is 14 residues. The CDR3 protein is CASSMRDRGYEQYF. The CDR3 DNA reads TGTGCCAGCAGCATGAGGGACAGGGGTTACGAGCAGTACTTC. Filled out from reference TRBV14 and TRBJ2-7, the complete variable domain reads EAGVTQFPSHSVIEKGQTVTLRCDPISGHDNLYWYRRVMGKEIKFLLHFVKESKQDESGMPNNRFLAERTGGTYSTLKVQPAELEDSGVYFCASSMRDRGYEQYFGPGTRLTVT.

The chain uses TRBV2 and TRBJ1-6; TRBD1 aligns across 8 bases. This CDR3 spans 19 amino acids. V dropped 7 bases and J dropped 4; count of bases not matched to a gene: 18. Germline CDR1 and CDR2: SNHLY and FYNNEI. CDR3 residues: CASTGWTGPTMGYNSPLHF. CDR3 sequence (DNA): TGTGCCAGCACGGGCTGGACAGGGCCCACGATGGGATATAATTCACCCCTCCACTTT.

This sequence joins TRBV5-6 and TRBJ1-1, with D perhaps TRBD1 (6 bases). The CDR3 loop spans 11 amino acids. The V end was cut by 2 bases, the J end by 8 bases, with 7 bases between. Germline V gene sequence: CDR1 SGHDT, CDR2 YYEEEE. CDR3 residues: CASSLGQEAFF. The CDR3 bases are TGTGCCAGCAGCTTAGGACAGGAAGCTTTCTTT.

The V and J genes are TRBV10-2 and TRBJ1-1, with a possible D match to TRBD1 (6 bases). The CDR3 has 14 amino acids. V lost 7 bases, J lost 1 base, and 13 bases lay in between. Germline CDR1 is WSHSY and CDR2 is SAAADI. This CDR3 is CASKGVGTNTEAFF. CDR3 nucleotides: TGCGCCAGCAAGGGGGTGGGGACGAACACTGAAGCTTTCTTT.

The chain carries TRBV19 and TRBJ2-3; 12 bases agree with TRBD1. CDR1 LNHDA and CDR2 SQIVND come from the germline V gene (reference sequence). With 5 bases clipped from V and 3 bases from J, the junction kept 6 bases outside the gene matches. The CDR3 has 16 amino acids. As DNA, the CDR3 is TGTGCCAGTAGTGCCCGGGACAGGGGGCGTACAGATACGCAGTATTTT. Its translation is CASSARDRGRTDTQYF.

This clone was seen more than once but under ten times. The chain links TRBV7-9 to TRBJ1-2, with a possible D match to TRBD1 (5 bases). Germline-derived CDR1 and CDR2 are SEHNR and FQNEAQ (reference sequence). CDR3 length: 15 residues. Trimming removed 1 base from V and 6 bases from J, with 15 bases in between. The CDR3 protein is CASSLVIGAGHGYTF. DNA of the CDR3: TGTGCCAGCAGCTTAGTGATTGGGGCAGGCCATGGCTACACCTTC.

In DNA, the CDR3 is TGTGCCACCAGCAGAGAGAACAGCCCCAACACCGGGGAGCTGTTTTTT. Translated: CATSRENSPNTGELFF. The chain employs TRBV15 and TRBJ2-2, with unresolved D. V was trimmed by 0 bases and J by 2 bases, leaving 10 bases between them. The CDR3 loop spans 16 amino acids. CDR1 and CDR2 (germline): LNHNV, YYDKDF (reference sequence).